These 19 T cell receptor beta chains were sequenced from one sample in a study of blood T cell repertoires in COVID-19. Generated by immunoSEQ multiplex PCR, the TCRdb table keeps only in-frame clones and is missing some. Of 300,000 to 450,000 clones listed, 81% were seen once; the top ten hold about 1.2%. Sequenced: peripheral blood. The receptors here all came from a human donor with acute or convalescent COVID-19. The donor label of this sample is uncertain.

The V gene is TRBV2, the J gene TRBJ1-1; a possible D gene is TRBD1 (6 bases). V lost 5 bases and J lost 0, with 13 bases in between. The CDR3 length is 15 residues. CDR1 SNHLY and CDR2 FYNNEI come from the germline V gene. The CDR3 bases are TGTGCCAGCAGTATTCAGGGGCTGGTGAACACTGAAGCTTTCTTT. Its protein product is CASSIQGLVNTEAFF.

This chain connects TRBV5-6 to TRBJ1-5; TRBD1 agrees at 8 bases. J gave up 0 bases and V 0 bases, and 8 bases lay outside the gene matches. CDR1 and CDR2 from the germline V gene are SGHDT and YYEEEE. This CDR3 has 18 residues. The CDR3 region is CASSLGRGRLFSNQPQHF. The DNA of the CDR3 is TGTGCCAGCAGCTTGGGCAGGGGGCGATTGTTTAGCAATCAGCCCCAGCATTTT.

The chain recombines TRBV5-8 with TRBJ1-2, with no clear D. The CDR3 covers 13 residues. V dropped 4 bases and J dropped 2 bases, with 9 bases sitting between them. Germline values: CDR1 SGHTS, CDR2 YDEGEE. The CDR3 spells CASSPGGNYGYTF. The CDR3 region has the DNA TGTGCCAGCAGCCCCGGAGGGAACTATGGCTACACCTTC.

The V gene is TRBV5-1, the J gene TRBJ2-1; TRBD2 matches at 8 bases. This CDR3 spans 15 amino acids. Trimming removed 4 bases from V and 10 bases from J; junction bases left unmatched: 13. Per the germline V gene, CDR1 is SGHRS and CDR2 is YFSETQ. The CDR3 region is CASSGTTSGPREQFF. The CDR3 coding sequence is TGCGCCAGCAGCGGAACTACTAGCGGTCCTAGGGAGCAGTTCTTC.

V is TRBV19 and J is TRBJ2-3; 16 nucleotides line up with TRBD2. Germline V gives CDR1 LNHDA, CDR2 SQIVND (reference sequence). The CDR3 runs to 20 residues. The V segment lost 5 bases and the J segment 9 bases; nucleotides outside the gene matches: 20. The CDR3 spells CASSLRGFTGTSGRAETQYF. CDR3 nucleotide sequence: TGTGCCAGTAGTTTGCGGGGCTTTACAGGGACTAGCGGGAGGGCCGAAACGCAGTATTTT.

The chain recombines TRBV5-1 with TRBJ2-2, with D tentatively TRBD1 (5 bases). This CDR3 spans 15 amino acids. Germline V gene lookup returns CDR1 SGHRS and CDR2 YFSETQ. V gave up 4 bases and J gave up 0 bases, with 10 bases separating them. CDR3 sequence (DNA): TGCGCCAGCAGCCTCTGGACATCGAACACCGGGGAGCTGTTTTTT. It codes for CASSLWTSNTGELFF.

The CDR3 region has the DNA TGTGCCAGCAGCTTACGCCGGGATCAGCCCCAGCATTTT. Its translation: CASSLRRDQPQHF. The chain is built from TRBV7-6 and TRBJ1-5, with D unclear. The CDR3 spans 13 residues. With 2 bases removed from V and 5 bases from J, the gap between germline ends came to 7 bases. Germline-derived CDR1 and CDR2 are SGHVS and FNYEAQ.

This sequence joins TRBV6-5 and TRBJ1-4; TRBD1 matches at 9 bases. Per germline, CDR1 MNHEY and CDR2 SVGAGI. The CDR3 spans 14 residues. The V segment lost 4 bases and the J segment 8 bases; nucleotides outside the gene matches: 5. The DNA of the CDR3 is TGTGCCAGCAGTTTGGACAGGGGAGGCGAAAAACTGTTTTTT. This sequence encodes CASSLDRGGEKLFF.

Ten or more counts support this clone. The genes are TRBV7-6 and TRBJ1-2; D perhaps matches TRBD1 (5 bases). V was shortened by 3 bases and J by 2 bases, with 19 bases between the two germline ends. This CDR3 spans 17 amino acids. In germline, CDR1 is SGHVS, CDR2 FNYEAQ. CDR3 sequence: CASSLRAGQGSNYGYTF. CDR3 bases: TGTGCCAGCAGCTTGAGGGCGGGGCAGGGTAGCAACTATGGCTACACCTTC.

J is TRBJ1-2 and V is TRBV2; weak D call: TRBD1 (6 bases). The V gene lost 2 bases and the J gene lost 4 bases, with 11 bases spanning the gap. The CDR3 has 14 amino acids. Germline-derived CDR1 and CDR2 are SNHLY and FYNNEI. The CDR3 DNA reads as TGTGCCAGCAGTGAACACAGGGATTCCTATGGCTACACCTTC. Translating gives CASSEHRDSYGYTF. Using reference TRBV2 and TRBJ1-2 for the parts outside the CDR3, the full variable domain is EPEVTQTPSHQVTQMGQEVILRCVPISNHLYFYWYRQILGQKVEFLVSFYNNEISEKSEIFDDQFSVERPDGSNFTLKIRSTKLEDSAMYFCASSEHRDSYGYTFGSGTRLTVV.

J is TRBJ1-2 and V is TRBV28; TRBD1 agrees at 8 bases. The CDR3 totals 15 residues. Germline CDR1 and CDR2: MDHEN and SYDVKM. V lost 4 bases, J lost 4 bases, and 8 bases stayed unmatched. The CDR3: CASSSQGAGPYGYTF. The CDR3, as DNA: TGTGCCAGCAGTTCCCAGGGGGCGGGACCCTATGGCTACACCTTC.

The rearrangement uses TRBV10-1 and TRBJ2-3, with 13 bases that match TRBD2. This CDR3 is built from 15 residues. Germline loops: CDR1 WNHNN, CDR2 SYGVQD (reference sequence). J lost 4 bases, V lost 3 bases, and 1 base had no gene match. Here the CDR3 reads CASSELAGGSDTQYF. CDR3 bases: TGCGCCAGCAGTGAACTAGCGGGGGGGTCAGATACGCAGTATTTT.

CDR3 sequence: CASSSQLRSPLHF. The CDR3 DNA sequence: TGTGCCAGCAGTTCGCAACTACGTTCACCCCTCCACTTT. This rearrangement joins TRBV27 to TRBJ1-6; no firm D call. Germline V gene sequence: CDR1 MNHEY, CDR2 SMNVEV (reference sequence). This CDR3 region has 13 residues. Trimming stripped 4 bases from V and 9 bases from J, with 10 bases between.

Turning to this clone: The same CDR3 arises from other DNA sequences in this sample as well. V usage is TRBV5-1 and J usage is TRBJ1-1; TRBD1 is a possible D gene (6 bases). V lost 0 bases and J 11 bases, leaving 14 bases between the germline ends. Per germline, CDR1 SGHRS and CDR2 YFSETQ. This CDR3 has 13 residues. The CDR3 DNA is TGCGCCAGCAGCTTGGTAGTAGGGGGAGAGGCTTTCTTT. Its translation: CASSLVVGGEAFF.

The V call is TRBV7-6, the J call TRBJ2-7; TRBD1 matches at 11 bases. Germline V CDR1 and CDR2: SGHVS, FNYEAQ. J lost 1 base, V lost 8 bases, and 10 bases had no gene match. The CDR3 totals 16 residues. CDR3 sequence reads: CASVLDRGRISYEQYF. The DNA for the CDR3 is TGTGCCAGCGTACTGGACAGGGGGCGAATTTCCTACGAGCAGTACTTC.

The rearrangement joins TRBV7-9 to TRBJ1-1; D unclear. Per germline, CDR1 SEHNR and CDR2 FQNEAQ (reference sequence). This CDR3 spans 12 amino acids. Trimming removed 4 bases at V and 4 bases at J, with 7 bases between. The CDR3 protein is CASSYIGTEAFF. As DNA, the CDR3 is TGTGCCAGCAGCTATATCGGCACTGAAGCTTTCTTT.

This rearrangement joins TRBV6-5 to TRBJ2-3; TRBD1 aligns across 9 bases. The CDR3 runs 14 residues. Germline V gene sequence: CDR1 MNHEY, CDR2 SVGAGI. V lost 6 bases, J lost 5 bases, and 6 bases stayed unmatched. The CDR3 bases are TGTGCCAGCAGCACCTCGACAGGGGGAGATACGCAGTATTTT. It encodes CASSTSTGGDTQYF.

The DNA of the CDR3 is TGTGCCAGTAGTATAGAACCAGGGACTACGGATGGCTACACCTTC. Its translation is CASSIEPGTTDGYTF. The chain combines TRBV19 with TRBJ1-2; TRBD1 might be the D (5 bases). The germline gives CDR1 LNHDA, CDR2 SQIVND (reference sequence). Deletions cut 0 bases from V and 6 bases from J, with 14 bases between. CDR3 length: 15 amino acids.

The chain combines TRBV5-4 with TRBJ2-1; TRBD1 matches at 7 bases. The CDR3 extends over 13 amino acids. V trimming: 5 bases; J trimming: 9 bases; junction bases outside the gene matches: 8. CDR1 and CDR2 (germline): SGHNT, YYREEE (reference sequence). This CDR3 is CASRAQGYGEQFF. For the CDR3, the DNA is TGTGCCAGCAGGGCACAGGGGTATGGTGAGCAGTTCTTC. Using reference TRBV5-4 and TRBJ2-1 for the parts outside the CDR3, the full variable domain is ETGVTQSPTHLIKTRGQQVTLRCSSQSGHNTVSWYQQALGQGPQFIFQYYREEENGRGNFPPRFSGLQFPNYSSELNVNALELDDSALYLCASRAQGYGEQFFGPGTRLTVL.